This T cell receptor beta chain is drawn from a study of blood T cell repertoires in COVID-19. Study-wide background: In each case, the material was cDNA or gDNA derived from T cells, B-cell-depleted T cells, or PBMCs.

TCRdb's table, derived via immunoSEQ multiplex PCR, lists solely in-frame clones and lacks some. The repertoire consists of roughly 260,000 clones, with around 87% occurring once and the leading ten covering around 2.5%. V gave up 2 bases and J gave up 16 bases; unmatched junction bases: 13. The CDR3 runs 14 residues. CDR1 and CDR2 (germline): LGHDT, YNNKEL (reference sequence). The chain uses TRBV3-1 (or the pseudogene TRBV3-2) and TRBJ1-4; 7 bases map to TRBD1. The sequence derives from a woman between 50 and 59 years old with acute or convalescent COVID-19. Input material: peripheral blood. The DNA of the CDR3 is TGTGCCAGCAGCCAAACAGGGGAATATGGGCGGCCGTTTTTT. Protein sequence: CASSQTGEYGRPFF.